The 20 T cell receptor beta chains presented below share a single source sample, sequenced in a study of blood T cells in healthy people across ages. The authors ran a second PCR of about 6 to 11 cycles using a sample-barcoded 5' primer and a J-beta primer mix. TCRdb re-called the 5' RACE reads through MiXCR, storing one row per CDR3 protein. The data show under 2,000,000 distinct CDR3 sequences, 49% seen once. The sequenced sample was blood. The receptors stem from a woman between 40 and 50 years old in good health.

The chain uses TRBV5-6 and TRBJ2-5; 10 bases map to TRBD1. V dropped 4 bases and J dropped 7; count of bases not matched to a gene: 13. CDR3 length equals 16 residues. The V gene's germline CDR1 is SGHDT and CDR2 YYEEEE. CDR3 sequence: CASSLTGQGRPGTQYF. The CDR3 DNA reads as TGTGCCAGCAGCCTTACGGGACAGGGGCGTCCAGGGACCCAGTACTTC.

CDR3 DNA sequence: TGTGCCAGCAGAGAAGGACTTGTCGCACGGGGCACAGATACGCAGTATTTT. Translated: CASREGLVARGTDTQYF. The chain employs TRBV6-2 or TRBV6-3 and TRBJ2-3, with D possibly TRBD2 on 5 matching bases. Trimming pared 6 bases from V and 1 base from J, leaving 20 bases between. Germline V gives CDR1 MNHEY, CDR2 SVGEGT. The CDR3 has 17 residues.

The sample holds one count of this clonotype. The chain is built from TRBV20-1 and TRBJ1-5; 7 bases map to TRBD1. This CDR3 comprises 14 residues. Germline CDR1 DFQATT, CDR2 SNEGSKA (reference sequence). The V segment lost 0 bases and the J segment 7 bases; nucleotides outside the gene matches: 6. Here the CDR3 DNA reads TGCAGTGCTAGAGATCAGGTCAGGGGGCAGCCCCAGCATTTT. Protein: CSARDQVRGQPQHF.

The chain uses TRBV4-2 and TRBJ1-2, with 10 positions matching TRBD1. The CDR3 has 16 amino acids. CDR1 is LGHNA, CDR2 YNFKEQ, per germline. V lost 0 bases to trimming and J lost 4 bases; unmatched junction nucleotides: 5. The CDR3 is CASSQDLGTGVYGYTF. In DNA, the CDR3 is TGTGCCAGCAGCCAAGATCTGGGGACAGGGGTCTATGGCTACACCTTC.

The V and J genes are TRBV10-3 and TRBJ1-5; 7 positions agree with TRBD1. The ends lost 8 bases at V and 3 bases at J; junction bases unmatched: 4. Germline V CDR1 and CDR2: ENHRY, SYGVKD. The CDR3 covers 13 residues. The CDR3 sequence: CAIADRLNQPQHF. The DNA of the CDR3 is TGTGCCATCGCGGACAGGCTCAATCAGCCCCAGCATTTT.

This chain joins TRBV3-1 and TRBJ2-2; perhaps TRBD2 as D (5 bases). The germline CDR1 and CDR2 sequences are LGHDT and YNNKEL (reference sequence). Trimming shortened V by 1 base and J by 2 bases, and 14 bases separated the two germline ends. This CDR3 is 17 amino acids long. The CDR3 nucleotides are TGTGCCAGCAGCCAAGCTCGCGGGCCCTCTAACACCGGGGAGCTGTTTTTT. This codes for CASSQARGPSNTGELFF.

The chain joins TRBV4-3 to TRBJ2-5; the D is unclear. CDR1 is LGHNA, CDR2 YSLEER, per germline. V was clipped by 4 bases and J by 5 bases, with 20 bases between them. This CDR3 is built from 16 residues. The CDR3 is CASSPRDGLARETQYF. DNA for the CDR3: TGCGCCAGCAGCCCAAGAGATGGTCTGGCGCGGGAGACCCAGTACTTC.

This clonotype was detected a few times. This chain joins TRBV28 and TRBJ2-5, with 12 bases fitting TRBD1. Unmatched junction bases numbered 5, after V lost 5 bases and J lost 1 base. Looked up from germline, CDR1 is MDHEN and CDR2 is SYDVKM. The CDR3 spans 16 residues. The CDR3 DNA sequence: TGTGCCAGCAGTGGGGGACAGGGGGCTGTCCAAGAGACCCAGTACTTC. This gives the protein CASSGGQGAVQETQYF.

This chain links TRBV20-1 with TRBJ1-1; the D is unclear. Per the germline V gene, CDR1 is DFQATT and CDR2 is SNEGSKA (reference sequence). The CDR3 extends over 14 amino acids. V gave up 3 bases and J gave up 1 base, with 12 bases separating them. CDR3 sequence (DNA): TGCAGTGCTAGGCGGAGGGTGGGGAACACTGAAGCTTTCTTT. It specifies CSARRRVGNTEAFF.

The chain combines TRBV7-2 with TRBJ2-5; D remains ambiguous. V lost 5 bases, J lost 3 bases, and 13 bases lay in between. There are 14 residues in the CDR3. CDR1 is SGHTA, CDR2 FQGNSA, per germline. CDR3 DNA sequence: TGTGCCAGCAGCACAAGCCGAACTGAAGAGACCCAGTACTTC. Its protein product is CASSTSRTEETQYF.

V is TRBV28 and J is TRBJ2-3; 7 bases are shared with TRBD1. Germline assignment: CDR1 MDHEN and CDR2 SYDVKM. Losses at the gene ends were 6 bases for V and 0 bases for J; bases not matched to a gene: 6. The CDR3 has 15 amino acids. The CDR3 loop reads CASRDDRVSTDTQYF. CDR3 coding DNA: TGTGCCAGCAGAGACGACAGGGTCAGCACAGATACGCAGTATTTT.

The sample holds a few counts of this clonotype. This chain joins TRBV12-3 or TRBV12-4 and TRBJ1-2; 10 bases fit TRBD1. This CDR3 has 16 amino acids. The J segment lost 4 bases and the V segment lost 6 bases, leaving 11 bases of the junction unmatched. CDR3: CASSPDGDRGFYGYTF. In nucleotides, the CDR3 is TGTGCCAGCAGCCCCGATGGGGACAGGGGATTCTATGGCTACACCTTC.

V and J are TRBV19 and TRBJ1-5; D is possibly TRBD1 (6 bases). Germline CDR1 LNHDA, CDR2 SQIVND (reference sequence). This CDR3 contains 15 residues. Trimming stripped 9 bases from V and 1 base from J, with 16 bases between. CDR3 loop: CARGGQGRSNQPQHF. DNA of the CDR3: TGTGCCAGAGGGGGGCAGGGCCGCAGCAATCAGCCCCAGCATTTT.

The rearrangement joins TRBV5-1 to TRBJ1-2; D possibly corresponds to TRBD1 (6 bases). Germline V gene sequence: CDR1 SGHRS, CDR2 YFSETQ. The CDR3 spans 17 residues. V was shortened by 4 bases and J by 6 bases, with 25 bases between the two germline ends. CDR3 DNA sequence: TGCGCCAGCAGCATACAGGACAGCGGTATAAGCGGCCATGGCTACACCTTC. Amino acids: CASSIQDSGISGHGYTF. Based on the CDR3 plus reference TRBV5-1 and TRBJ1-2, the full variable domain is KAGVTQTPRYLIKTRGQQVTLSCSPISGHRSVSWYQQTPGQGLQFLFEYFSETQRNKGNFPGRFSGRQFSNSRSEMNVSTLELGDSALYLCASSIQDSGISGHGYTFGSGTRLTVV.

In this sample, this clonotype turned up once. V is TRBV20-1 and J is TRBJ1-5, with D unclear. Trimming took off 6 bases at V and 6 bases at J, with 18 bases between the two ends. The germline CDR1 and CDR2 sequences are DFQATT and SNEGSKA (reference sequence). There are 14 residues in the CDR3. The CDR3 DNA follows: TGCAGTGCCCATCGCGGCGGAGGGAGTCAGCCCCAGCATTTT. It yields the protein CSAHRGGGSQPQHF.

The chain recombines TRBV28 with TRBJ2-7, with TRBD2 identical over 8 bases. Trimming removed 6 bases from V and 6 bases from J; junction bases left unmatched: 16. The CDR3 extends over 16 amino acids. Germline V CDR1 and CDR2: MDHEN, SYDVKM. The CDR3 DNA sequence: TGTGCCAGCAGCCCCGTCATCCGGGGGGGCTTAAGCGAGCAGTACTTC. Amino acids: CASSPVIRGGLSEQYF.

The chain combines TRBV4-3 with TRBJ1-1; no reliable D call. This CDR3 is 12 amino acids long. The germline V gene encodes CDR1 LGHNA and CDR2 YSLEER. V was trimmed by 3 bases and J by 7 bases, leaving 9 bases between them. The CDR3 loop is CASSHRGGEAFF. The CDR3, as DNA: TGCGCCAGCAGCCATCGGGGTGGTGAAGCTTTCTTT.

This rearrangement joins TRBV20-1 to TRBJ1-6, with D uncertain. The CDR3 is 12 residues long. Deletions cut 3 bases from V and 10 bases from J, with 10 bases between. CDR1 is DFQATT, CDR2 SNEGSKA, per germline (reference sequence). The CDR3 region is CSASKSPSPLHF. CDR3 nucleotides: TGCAGTGCTAGTAAATCACCGTCACCCCTCCACTTT.

This clonotype appeared a few times. The gene calls are TRBV6-5 and TRBJ2-2; D gene uncertain. CDR1 is MNHEY, CDR2 SVGAGI, per germline. V lost 3 bases and J lost 3, with 5 bases in between. The CDR3 spans 13 residues. The CDR3 bases are TGTGCCAGCAGTTATCAAGACACCGGGGAGCTGTTTTTT. It translates to CASSYQDTGELFF.

The rearrangement joins TRBV20-1 to TRBJ2-5; D is unclear. V gave up 6 bases and J gave up 2 bases, with 13 bases separating them. This CDR3 has 13 amino acids. Germline lookup yields CDR1 DFQATT and CDR2 SNEGSKA (reference sequence). The CDR3 sequence is CSAPDTAQETQYF. The CDR3 region has the DNA TGCAGTGCCCCCGACACCGCACAAGAGACCCAGTACTTC.